Listed below are T cell receptor beta chains from one sample, sequenced in a study of blood T cell repertoires in COVID-19. Only in-frame clones appear in the TCRdb table, and some are missing; sequencing was by immunoSEQ multiplex PCR. This sample has approximately 310,000 clones; around 85% occur once, and the top ten carry under 2%. The sequenced sample consisted of PBMCs or T cells enriched from blood (not recorded which). These receptors all stem from a woman between 25 and 40 years old who had been exposed to COVID-19. CDR3s include the opening cysteine and the closing phenylalanine or tryptophan. Each record gives: CDR3 DNA, CDR3 protein, J gene, D gene, V gene, clone size. The D gene is left open where the match is weak. The size field is filled for only some rows; it gives once, few, many or a size class.

DNA: TGTGCCAGTAGATACAGGGGGCGTACTGAAGCTTTCTTT
CDR3: CASRYRGRTEAFF
J: TRBJ1-1
D: TRBD1
V: TRBV19
size: NA

DNA: TGTGCCAGTCGGAGGGGCTCATATGGCTACACCTTC
CDR3: CASRRGSYGYTF
J: TRBJ1-2
D: NA
V: TRBV19
size: NA

DNA: TGCGCCAGCAGCTTGGAACAGGGATATGGCTACACCTTC
CDR3: CASSLEQGYGYTF
J: TRBJ1-2
D: NA
V: TRBV5-1
size: NA

DNA: TGTGCCAGCAGCTTGACAGGGGACCACACCGGGGAGCTGTTTTTT
CDR3: CASSLTGDHTGELFF
J: TRBJ2-2
D: TRBD1
V: TRBV7-9
size: NA

DNA: TGTGCCAGCAGCGAAGCGGGAGGGTGGGAGCAGTTCTTC
CDR3: CASSEAGGWEQFF
J: TRBJ2-1
D: TRBD2
V: TRBV3-1/TRBV3-2
size: NA

DNA: TGCAGCGTAATGACAGGCCCAAATCAGCCCCAGCATTTT
CDR3: CSVMTGPNQPQHF
J: TRBJ1-5
D: NA
V: TRBV29-1
size: NA

DNA: TGTGCCTGGAGGGAGGTTAACGCCTACGAGCAGTACTTC
CDR3: CAWREVNAYEQYF
J: TRBJ2-7
D: NA
V: TRBV30
size: NA

DNA: TGTGCCAGCAGGCTAGCGGGAGTCGAGACCCAGTACTTC
CDR3: CASRLAGVETQYF
J: TRBJ2-5
D: TRBD2
V: TRBV7-9
size: few

DNA: TGTGCCAGCAGCTCCCTAGGACAGGGGATCGATGGCTACACCTTC
CDR3: CASSSLGQGIDGYTF
J: TRBJ1-2
D: TRBD1
V: TRBV28
size: NA

DNA: TGTGCCAGAGGTCGGGGCTCCTATAATTCACCCCTCCACTTT
CDR3: CARGRGSYNSPLHF
J: TRBJ1-6
D: NA
V: TRBV30
size: NA

DNA: TGTGCCAGCAGTTACTCCCGCGGGGGGGGCTCTGGAGAGACCCAGTACTTC
CDR3: CASSYSRGGGSGETQYF
J: TRBJ2-5
D: TRBD2
V: TRBV6-2/TRBV6-3
size: NA

DNA: TGTGCCAGTAGTATATCTAGCGGGAGGTTCGCCGGGGAGCTGTTTTTT
CDR3: CASSISSGRFAGELFF
J: TRBJ2-2
D: TRBD2
V: TRBV19
size: NA

DNA: TGTGCCAGCAGTTACGTCCTCAGAACTTCACCCCTCCACTTT
CDR3: CASSYVLRTSPLHF
J: TRBJ1-6
D: NA
V: TRBV6-2/TRBV6-3
size: NA

DNA: TGCGCCAGCAGTCAATCTTTGGCCAGAAACACTGAAGCTTTCTTT
CDR3: CASSQSLARNTEAFF
J: TRBJ1-1
D: NA
V: TRBV23-1
size: NA

DNA: TGTGCCAGCAGTTTGCTGGGACAGAACACTGAAGCTTTCTTT
CDR3: CASSLLGQNTEAFF
J: TRBJ1-1
D: NA
V: TRBV9
size: NA

DNA: TGTGCCAGTAGTGGTGGCAGGTTAAGTCAGCCCCAGCATTTT
CDR3: CASSGGRLSQPQHF
J: TRBJ1-5
D: NA
V: TRBV19
size: NA

DNA: TGCGCCAGCAGCCAATACCGGGACAGCCCCTACGAGCAGTACTTC
CDR3: CASSQYRDSPYEQYF
J: TRBJ2-7
D: TRBD1
V: TRBV4-3
size: NA

DNA: TGTGCCTGGAGTGTAGGGGGAATGGTTGAAAAACTGTTTTTT
CDR3: CAWSVGGMVEKLFF
J: TRBJ1-4
D: NA
V: TRBV30
size: NA

DNA: TGCGCCAGCAGCCCCGGAGACAGCTCCTACGAGCAGTACTTC
CDR3: CASSPGDSSYEQYF
J: TRBJ2-7
D: NA
V: TRBV5-1
size: NA

DNA: TGTGCCAGCAGTTTTGGGGTAGCGGGGGGGCCTGGACAGGAGCAGTTCTTC
CDR3: CASSFGVAGGPGQEQFF
J: TRBJ2-1
D: TRBD2
V: TRBV27
size: NA

DNA: TGTGCCTCCAGCGTCCTAGCTAGCACAGATACGCAGTATTTT
CDR3: CASSVLASTDTQYF
J: TRBJ2-3
D: NA
V: TRBV2
size: NA

DNA: TGTGCCACCAGTGACCAGGATACTAACTATGGCTACACCTTC
CDR3: CATSDQDTNYGYTF
J: TRBJ1-2
D: NA
V: TRBV24-1
size: NA

DNA: TGTGCCAGCAGCGAATTAGGGGGTTCGAACACCGGGGAGCTGTTTTTT
CDR3: CASSELGGSNTGELFF
J: TRBJ2-2
D: NA
V: TRBV9
size: NA

DNA: TGTGCCAGCAGCTTAATTTCCACAGGGTTGGCCACTGAAGCTTTCTTT
CDR3: CASSLISTGLATEAFF
J: TRBJ1-1
D: NA
V: TRBV7-9
size: NA

DNA: TGTGCCAGCAGCCGTACCCGGGACAAGAACACTGAAGCTTTCTTT
CDR3: CASSRTRDKNTEAFF
J: TRBJ1-1
D: NA
V: TRBV16
size: NA

DNA: TGTGCCAGCAGTCCCACAGGGACCTCTGGAAACACCATATATTTT
CDR3: CASSPTGTSGNTIYF
J: TRBJ1-3
D: NA
V: TRBV28
size: NA

DNA: TGTGCCAGCAGTTACTTAGGACAGGGGGTTTCACCCCTCCACTTT
CDR3: CASSYLGQGVSPLHF
J: TRBJ1-6
D: TRBD1
V: TRBV6-5
size: NA